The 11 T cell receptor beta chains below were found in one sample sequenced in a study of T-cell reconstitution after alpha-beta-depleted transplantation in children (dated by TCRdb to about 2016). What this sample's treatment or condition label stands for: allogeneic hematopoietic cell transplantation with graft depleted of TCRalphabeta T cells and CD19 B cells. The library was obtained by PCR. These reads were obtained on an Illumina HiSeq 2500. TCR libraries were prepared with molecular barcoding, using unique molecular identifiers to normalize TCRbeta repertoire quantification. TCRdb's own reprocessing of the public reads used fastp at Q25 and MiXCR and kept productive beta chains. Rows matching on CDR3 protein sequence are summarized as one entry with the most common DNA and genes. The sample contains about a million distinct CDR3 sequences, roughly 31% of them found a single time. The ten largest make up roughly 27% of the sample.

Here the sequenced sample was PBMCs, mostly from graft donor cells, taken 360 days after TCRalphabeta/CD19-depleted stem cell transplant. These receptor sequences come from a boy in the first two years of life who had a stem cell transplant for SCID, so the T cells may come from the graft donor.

The CDR3 coding sequence is TGTGCCAGCAGAGCAAGAACAGGCTATAGCAATCAGCCCCAGCATTTT. Translation gives CASRARTGYSNQPQHF. The J gene is TRBJ1-5, the V gene TRBV6-1, with D possibly TRBD1 on 5 matching bases. V lost 6 bases to trimming and J lost 0 bases, with 15 bases between them. Germline V gives CDR1 MNHNS, CDR2 SASEGT. The CDR3 is made up of 16 amino acids.

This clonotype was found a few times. Written as DNA, the CDR3 is TGTGCCAGCACTGACCGGGACAGGGGATCCACAGATACGCAGTATTTT. It encodes CASTDRDRGSTDTQYF. V and J are TRBV6-1 and TRBJ2-3; 10 positions agree with TRBD1. Germline V CDR1 and CDR2: MNHNS, SASEGT. There are 16 residues in the CDR3. J gave up 2 bases and V 7 bases, and 9 bases lay outside the gene matches.

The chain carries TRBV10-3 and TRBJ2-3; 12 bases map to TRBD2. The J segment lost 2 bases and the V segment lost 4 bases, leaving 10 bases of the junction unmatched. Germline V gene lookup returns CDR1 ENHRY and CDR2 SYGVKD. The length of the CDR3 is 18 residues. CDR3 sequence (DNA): TGTGCCATCAGTGGATCGGGACGACTAGCGGGGGTCACAGATACGCAGTATTTT. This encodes CAISGSGRLAGVTDTQYF.

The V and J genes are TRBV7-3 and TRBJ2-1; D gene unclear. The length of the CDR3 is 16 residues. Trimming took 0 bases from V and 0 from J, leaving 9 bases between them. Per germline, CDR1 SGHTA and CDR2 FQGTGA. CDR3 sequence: CASSLTRGVSYNEQFF. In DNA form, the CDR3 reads TGTGCCAGCAGCTTAACCCGAGGTGTCTCCTACAATGAGCAGTTCTTC.

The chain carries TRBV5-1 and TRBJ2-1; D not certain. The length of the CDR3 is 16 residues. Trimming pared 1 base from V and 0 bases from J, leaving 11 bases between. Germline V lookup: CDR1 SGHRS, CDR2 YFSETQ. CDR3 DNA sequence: TGCGCCAGCAGCTTGACAGATATGAACTCCTACAATGAGCAGTTCTTC. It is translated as CASSLTDMNSYNEQFF.

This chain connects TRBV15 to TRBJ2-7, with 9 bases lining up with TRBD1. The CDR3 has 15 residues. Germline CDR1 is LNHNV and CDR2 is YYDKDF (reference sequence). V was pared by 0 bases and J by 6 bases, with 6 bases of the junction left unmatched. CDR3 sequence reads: CATSREGQGMGEQYF. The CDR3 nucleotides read TGTGCCACCAGCAGAGAGGGACAGGGCATGGGCGAGCAGTACTTC.

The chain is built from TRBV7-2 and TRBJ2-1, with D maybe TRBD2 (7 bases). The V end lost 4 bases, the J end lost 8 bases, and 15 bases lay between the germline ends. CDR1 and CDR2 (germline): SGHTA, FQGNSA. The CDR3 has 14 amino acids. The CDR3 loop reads CASSSEGGGHEQFF. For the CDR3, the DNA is TGTGCCAGCAGCTCAGAGGGGGGGGGTCATGAGCAGTTCTTC. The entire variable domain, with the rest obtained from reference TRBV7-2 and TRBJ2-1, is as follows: GAGVSQSPSNKVTEKGKDVELRCDPISGHTALYWYRQSLGQGLEFLIYFQGNSAPDKSGLPSDRFSAERTGGSVSTLTIQRTQQEDSAVYLCASSSEGGGHEQFFGPGTRLTVL.

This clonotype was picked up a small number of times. CDR3 residues: CASSSGTGVNEKLFF. DNA of the CDR3: TGTGCCAGCAGCAGCGGGACAGGGGTTAATGAAAAACTGTTTTTT. The chain is built from TRBV5-6 and TRBJ1-4, with TRBD1 identical over 10 bases. V lost 4 bases to trimming and J lost 4 bases; unmatched junction nucleotides: 4. Germline V gives CDR1 SGHDT, CDR2 YYEEEE. The CDR3 runs to 15 residues.

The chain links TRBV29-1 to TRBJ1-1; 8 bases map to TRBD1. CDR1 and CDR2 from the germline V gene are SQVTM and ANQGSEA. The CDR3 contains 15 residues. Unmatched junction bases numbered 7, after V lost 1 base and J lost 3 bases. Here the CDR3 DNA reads TGCAGCGTTGAAGGTGTCAGGGGGCGAGACACTGAAGCTTTCTTT. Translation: CSVEGVRGRDTEAFF.

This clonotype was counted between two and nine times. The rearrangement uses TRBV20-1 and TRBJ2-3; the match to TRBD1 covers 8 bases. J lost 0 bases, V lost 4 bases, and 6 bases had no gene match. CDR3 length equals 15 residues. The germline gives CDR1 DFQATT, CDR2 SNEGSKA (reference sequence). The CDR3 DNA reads TGCAGTGCTAAAAATACAGGGGGAAGCACAGATACGCAGTATTTT. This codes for CSAKNTGGSTDTQYF.

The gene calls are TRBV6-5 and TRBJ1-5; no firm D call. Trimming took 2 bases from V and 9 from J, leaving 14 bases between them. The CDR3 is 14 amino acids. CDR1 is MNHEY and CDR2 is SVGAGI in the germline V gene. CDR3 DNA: TGTGCCAGCAGTTACATCGTCGGGGTCCGGCCCCAGCATTTT. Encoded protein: CASSYIVGVRPQHF.